This T cell receptor beta chain was recovered during a study of regulatory T cells in long-lasting Graves disease. Study-wide context: Newly diagnosed Graves' patients had under 3 months of antithyroid drugs.

Germline CDR1 is MNHEY and CDR2 is SMNVEV (reference sequence). Trimming cost V 7 bases and J 2 bases; bases outside gene matches: 2. This CDR3 comprises 13 residues. To make TCR beta libraries, researchers used iRepertoire HTBI primers and Arm-PCR of CDR3 regions. Via MiXCR, TCRdb re-called the multiplex PCR reads, giving one row per CDR3 protein. Here the sample spans a few hundred thousand distinct CDR3 sequences, roughly 12% being singletons. Time point: newly diagnosed GD, antithyroid drugs for less than 3 months. TCR sequences were obtained from RNA taken from PBMCs. The data also belong to a second study, concerning T cells in Graves' hyperthyroidism and ophthalmopathy. As that report states: Across 18 months, stable Graves' hyperthyroidism was marked by no progression to ophthalmopathy.

V is TRBV27 and J is TRBJ2-5, with 9 bases that match TRBD1. The receptor was derived from a woman aged 18-29 years with Graves disease. Sequenced material: peripheral blood mononuclear cells (PBMCs), taken at new diagnosis, from a patient treated with antithyroid drugs. The CDR3 nucleotides are TGTGCCAGCAACGGACAGGGGCAAGAGACCCAGTACTTC. Residues: CASNGQGQETQYF.